This T cell receptor beta chain was profiled in a study of cytotoxic CD8 clonotypes in ibrutinib-treated CLL. Study summary: The patients comprised approximately eleven relapsed/refractory and around 14 treatment-naive cases, about 18 IGHV unmutated. Overall, roughly 25 responses were partial and 2 complete; following median roughly 68 months, around 15 patients stayed remitted and around twelve progressed.

The assay was immunoSEQ multiplex PCR, and TCRdb's table has in-frame clones only and misses some. The table has about 50,000 clones, roughly 70% seen once. J was trimmed by 6 bases and V by 0 bases; bases with no gene match: 3. This CDR3 has 15 residues. CDR1 KGHSY and CDR2 FQNENV come from the germline V gene. The receptor was isolated from a human donor with chronic lymphocytic leukemia. The sample in question was PBMCs, obtained after 12 months of ibrutinib treatment. The gene calls are TRBV16 and TRBJ2-1; TRBD2 aligns across 9 bases. The CDR3 DNA sequence: TGTGCCAGCAGCCAATCGGGACTAGCACCCAATGAGCAGTTCTTC. Protein product: CASSQSGLAPNEQFF.